Detailed here is one T cell receptor beta chain. This CDR3 region has 16 residues. Germline V gene lookup returns CDR1 MDHEN and CDR2 SYDVKM. V lost 3 bases and J lost 10, with 19 bases in between. The data derive from a study of blood T cell repertoires in COVID-19. Study at large: Acute-phase and convalescent COVID-19 samples originated in the United States, Italy and Spain.

The assay was immunoSEQ multiplex PCR, and TCRdb's table has in-frame clones only and misses some. The table records 250,000 or so clones, around 87% of them present only once. The chain uses TRBV28 and TRBJ1-6; perhaps TRBD1 as D (6 bases). Sequenced: peripheral blood. The receptor was isolated from a woman in her sixties with COVID-19, enrolled during active disease. The CDR3 sequence is CASSFIGGKAFSPLHF. Here the CDR3 DNA reads TGTGCCAGCAGTTTTATAGGGGGAAAGGCTTTCTCACCCCTCCACTTT.